This is a list of T cell receptor beta chains from one sample in a study of high-grade serous ovarian cancer treatment subgroups. Here immunoSEQ multiplex PCR was the method, and the copy in TCRdb shows in-frame clones only, minus some. The sample contains 10,000 to 15,000 clones, approximately 85% of which appear only once. Sequencing was performed on tumor tissue. The receptors here all came from a human donor with high-grade serous ovarian cancer. The CDR3 runs from the conserved cysteine through the conserved F or W. Fields, in order: J gene, V gene, D gene, clone size, CDR3 protein, CDR3 DNA. D genes are given only for firm matches. Some rows mark clone size as missing; the rest say once, few, many or name a class of expanded clone.

TRBJ1-2 TRBV7-3 . once CASSEQGLGGYTF TGTGCCAGCAGCGAACAGGGCTTGGGTGGCTACACCTTC
TRBJ2-1 TRBV5-1 . . CASSLGGLYNEQFF TGCGCCAGCAGCTTGGGAGGGTTGTACAATGAGCAGTTCTTC
TRBJ2-2 TRBV11-3 . . CASSEIVSETGELFF TGTGCCAGCAGCGAAATAGTATCGGAAACCGGGGAGCTGTTTTTT
TRBJ2-2 TRBV7-8 . . CASSPGRFYTGELFF TGTGCCAGCAGCCCCGGGAGATTCTACACCGGGGAGCTGTTTTTT
TRBJ2-1 TRBV5-1 TRBD1 . CASQAGQGVYNEQFF TGCGCCAGCCAAGCCGGACAGGGAGTATACAATGAGCAGTTCTTC
TRBJ2-7 TRBV5-1 . . CASSQRLGTGSQYF TGCGCCAGCAGCCAACGATTGGGGACGGGGTCGCAGTACTTC
TRBJ1-5 TRBV7-2 TRBD1 once CASSSARGQGNNQPQHF TGTGCCAGCAGCTCCGCTCGAGGACAGGGGAATAATCAGCCCCAGCATTTT
TRBJ1-2 TRBV30 TRBD1 . CAWSDTGTDYGYTF TGTGCCTGGAGCGATACCGGGACAGACTATGGCTACACCTTC
TRBJ1-3 TRBV30 . once CAWSTFGQEGRNTIYF TGTGCCTGGAGTACTTTCGGGCAGGAAGGAAGAAACACCATATATTTT
TRBJ1-5 TRBV2 TRBD1 . CASRGTGNQPQHF TGTGCCAGCAGGGGGACAGGAAATCAGCCCCAGCATTTT
TRBJ1-1 TRBV15 . . CATSRPSMAVRTEAFF TGTGCCACCAGCAGGCCCTCCATGGCGGTTCGCACTGAAGCTTTCTTT
TRBJ2-5 TRBV29-1 . . CSALGAVFEEETQYF TGCAGCGCGCTCGGAGCGGTGTTCGAGGAAGAGACCCAGTACTTC
TRBJ1-2 TRBV15 . . CATSRSGDYGYTF TGTGCCACCAGCAGGTCGGGTGACTATGGCTACACCTTC
TRBJ1-6 TRBV18 . . CASSPLGIYKEGSNSPLHF TGTGCCAGCTCACCACTGGGGATCTACAAGGAGGGTTCGAATTCACCCCTCCACTTT